The entry below gives a single TCR beta chain sequence along with its context. The antigen this receptor binds is unknown. The record has no base qualities; no much larger clone is one base away. The source of the sample is a study of radiation and T cells in renal cell carcinoma (dated by TCRdb to about 2020). Regarding the research as a whole: The samples were drawn from a clinical trial, where primary renal cell carcinomas were treated with 15 Gy of stereotactic body radiation therapy and then removed by nephrectomy 4 weeks afterward. A total of 53 samples underwent TCR beta sequencing, made up of 26 tumors and about 27 peripheral blood samples. Across all 55 or so samples, approximately 4,000,000 unique CDR3 nucleotide sequences, encoding 2.5 million to 3 million unique CDR3 amino acid sequences, were identified. Overall results and qualifications from the work: Top tumor clonotypes rose in blood from baseline to 2 weeks post-radiation, then contracted by 4 weeks, suggesting transient expansion of tumor-resident clones. The single-armed trial design could not address effects of radiation dose or scheduling on the TCR repertoire. Because no pretreatment tumor biopsies were available, whether clonotypes were present in the tumor at baseline could not be determined. Changes in the blood repertoire were not tracked past 4 weeks after treatment.

TCR beta libraries were generated from genomic DNA with the immunoSEQ kit, following the manufacturer's recommendations. For library preparation, a first multiplex PCR was performed with proprietary primers, followed by a second PCR in which unique barcodes were added, and bead cleanups were performed after each round. Each sample batch included a kit-provided positive control reaction and a negative control reaction. The final libraries underwent checking on an Agilent 4200 TapeStation D1000 ScreenTape, volumetric pooling, and quantification by qPCR. An Illumina NextSeq500 fitted with a MidOutput 150-cycle cartridge performed the sequencing, running 156 Read1 cycles and 15 Index1 cycles with the kit's custom primers. The pooled library was loaded at 0.75 to 1 pM with a 20% PhiX control spike-in. The paper's processing steps were these. The vendor-processed data were analyzed in R, and a clonotype was defined as all T cells that share the same CDR3 nucleotide sequence. For clone abundance analyses, frequencies were normalized to the 10,000 most abundant clones per sample. Public T cell clones, averaging fewer than five per sample, were removed before analysis. Tumor-enriched and baseline blood-enriched clonotypes were defined by at least a 32-fold difference in abundance between compartments. A beta-binomial differential abundance model was used to identify clonotypes that were expanded or contracted between blood time points. The Baroni-Urbani and Buser coefficient was used to measure tumor-blood repertoire similarity, and groups were compared with two-tailed Wilcoxon tests in R. Sourced from immuneACCESS, this table was stored by TCRdb with only in-frame sequences that have V and J called. A share of the clones is absent; for the studies checked, an unresolved V gene accounts for under half, and the remainder has no known explanation. V, J and clone size are those of that table, while D and trimming were read from the DNA. The sample table records some 140,000 clones; around nine tenths of these occur just once. The ten largest clones add up to around 11% of the sample.

Deletion took 6 bases off V and 9 bases off J, with a span of 9 bases between the germline ends. From the cysteine up to the phenylalanine, the CDR3 has a length of 11 residues. Only the CDR3 DNA stays, 33 bases, in frame from base 1. The germline V gene provides CDR1 MDHEN and CDR2 SYDVKM. The time point label, as the study defines it: baseline pretreatment blood. The treatment or condition label here, explained by the study, means: 15 Gy SBRT to primary tumor, nephrectomy 4 weeks later. To track tumor-enriched clonotypes, serial peripheral blood was sampled from radiation-treated patients at baseline and at 2 weeks and 4 weeks after SBRT. Every patient's renal cell carcinoma showed clear cell pathology. Genomic DNA for TCR sequencing was prepared using the QIAamp DNA Blood Mini Kit (Qiagen). Samples were included in the analyses only if all quality control checks were passed.

The chain was built from TRBV28 and TRBJ1-5, with TRBD1 perhaps the D gene, on 5 matching bases. The sequencing used blood, collected from a patient whose treatment included radiotherapy and nephrectomy. This receptor was identified in a woman aged 50 to 65 with renal cell carcinoma. This receptor has the CDR3 CASRGLLPQHF. The DNA reads TGTGCCAGCAGGGGACTTCTGCCCCAGCATTTT.